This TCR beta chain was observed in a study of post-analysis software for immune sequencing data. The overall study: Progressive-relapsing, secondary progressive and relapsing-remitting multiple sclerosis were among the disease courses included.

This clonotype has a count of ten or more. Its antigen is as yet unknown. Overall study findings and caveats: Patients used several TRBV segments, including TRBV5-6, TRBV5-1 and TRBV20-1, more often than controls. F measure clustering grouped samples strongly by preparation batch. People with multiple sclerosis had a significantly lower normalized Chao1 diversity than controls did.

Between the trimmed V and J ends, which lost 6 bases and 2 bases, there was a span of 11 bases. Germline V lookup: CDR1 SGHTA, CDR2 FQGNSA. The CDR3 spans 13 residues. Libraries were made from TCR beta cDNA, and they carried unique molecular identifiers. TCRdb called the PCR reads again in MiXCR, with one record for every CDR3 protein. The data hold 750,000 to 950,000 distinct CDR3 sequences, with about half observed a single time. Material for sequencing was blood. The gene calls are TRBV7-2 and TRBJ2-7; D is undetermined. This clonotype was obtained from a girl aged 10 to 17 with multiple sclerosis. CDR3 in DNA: TGTGCCAGCAGTCCTCGCCCCACCTACGAGCAGTACTTC. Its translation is CASSPRPTYEQYF.